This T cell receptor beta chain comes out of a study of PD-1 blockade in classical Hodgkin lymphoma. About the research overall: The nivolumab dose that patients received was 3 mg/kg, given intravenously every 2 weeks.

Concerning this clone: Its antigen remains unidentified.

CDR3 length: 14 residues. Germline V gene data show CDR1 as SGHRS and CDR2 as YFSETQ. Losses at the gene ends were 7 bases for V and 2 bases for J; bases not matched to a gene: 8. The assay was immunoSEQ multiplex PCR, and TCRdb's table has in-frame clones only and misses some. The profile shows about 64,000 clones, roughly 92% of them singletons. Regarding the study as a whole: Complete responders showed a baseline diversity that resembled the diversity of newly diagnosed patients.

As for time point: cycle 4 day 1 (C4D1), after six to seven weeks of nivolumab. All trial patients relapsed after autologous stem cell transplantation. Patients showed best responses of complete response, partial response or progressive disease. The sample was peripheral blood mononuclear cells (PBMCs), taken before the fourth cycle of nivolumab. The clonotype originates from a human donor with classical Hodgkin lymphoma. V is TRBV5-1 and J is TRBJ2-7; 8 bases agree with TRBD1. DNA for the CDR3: TGCGCCAGCGGACACGGACAGGGTGCCTACGAGCAGTACTTC. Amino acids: CASGHGQGAYEQYF.